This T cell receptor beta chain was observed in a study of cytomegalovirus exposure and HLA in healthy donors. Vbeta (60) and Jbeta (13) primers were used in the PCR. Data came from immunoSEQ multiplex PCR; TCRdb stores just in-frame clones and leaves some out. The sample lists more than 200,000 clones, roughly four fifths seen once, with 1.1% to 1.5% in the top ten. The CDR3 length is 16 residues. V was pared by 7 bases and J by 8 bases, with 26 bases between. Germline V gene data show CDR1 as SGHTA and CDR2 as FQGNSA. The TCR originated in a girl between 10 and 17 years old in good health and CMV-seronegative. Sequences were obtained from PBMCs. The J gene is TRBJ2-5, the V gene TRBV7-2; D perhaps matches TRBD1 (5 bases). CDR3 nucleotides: TGTGCCAGCACCCTTTTGCGGACCGCTGGACACCTTACCCAGTACTTC. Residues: CASTLLRTAGHLTQYF.